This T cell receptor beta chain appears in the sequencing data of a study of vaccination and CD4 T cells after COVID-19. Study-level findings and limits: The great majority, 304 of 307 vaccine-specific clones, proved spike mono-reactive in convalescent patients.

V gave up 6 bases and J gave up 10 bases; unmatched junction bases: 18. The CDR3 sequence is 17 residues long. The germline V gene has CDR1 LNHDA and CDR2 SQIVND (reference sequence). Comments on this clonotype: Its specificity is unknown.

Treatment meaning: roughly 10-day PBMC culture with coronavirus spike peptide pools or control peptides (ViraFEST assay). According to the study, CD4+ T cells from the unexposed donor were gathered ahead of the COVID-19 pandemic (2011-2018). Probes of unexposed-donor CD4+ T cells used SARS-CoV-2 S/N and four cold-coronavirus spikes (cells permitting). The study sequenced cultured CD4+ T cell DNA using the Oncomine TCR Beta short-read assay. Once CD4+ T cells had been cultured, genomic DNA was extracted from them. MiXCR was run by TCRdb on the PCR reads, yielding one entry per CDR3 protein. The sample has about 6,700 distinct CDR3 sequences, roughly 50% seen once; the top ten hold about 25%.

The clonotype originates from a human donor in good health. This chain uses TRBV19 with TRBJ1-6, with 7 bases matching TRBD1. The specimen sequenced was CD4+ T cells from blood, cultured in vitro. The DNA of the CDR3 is TGTGCCAGTAGAAGGGGGCGGGGTACAAGCTTCGAATCACCCCTCCACTTT. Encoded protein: CASRRGRGTSFESPLHF.